The 27 T cell receptor beta chains given below trace back to one sample, sequenced in a study of cytomegalovirus exposure and HLA in healthy donors. Amplification used 60 Vbeta primers and 13 Jbeta primers. The repertoire was sequenced with immunoSEQ multiplex PCR; TCRdb's copy has only in-frame clones and lacks some. The sample includes about 82,000 clones, more than 65% seen only once; the top ten take 8.2%. Material: PBMCs. These TCRs come from a man in his fifties or sixties in good health and CMV-seronegative.

Comments on this clone: This likely stems from a read error, as it lies one base from a far larger clone. At the DNA level, this CDR3 is encoded by other sequences in the same sample as well. This sequence joins TRBV5-5 and TRBJ1-1; D is unclear. This CDR3 contains 15 residues. V lost 4 bases, J lost 11 bases, and 24 bases lay in between. Germline CDR1 reads SGHKS; CDR2 reads YYEKEE (reference sequence). CDR3 in amino acids: CASSQYPPRRTGAFF. The CDR3 nucleotides are TGTGCCAGCAGCCAGTACCCGCCCCGCAGGACGGGGGCTTTCTTT.

The rearrangement links TRBV7-9 to TRBJ2-3; maybe TRBD1 (6 bases). V gave up 6 bases and J gave up 2 bases, with 15 bases separating them. This CDR3 has 15 residues. CDR1 and CDR2 from the germline V gene are SEHNR and FQNEAQ (reference sequence). This CDR3 reads CASSSFGTNTDTQYF. The CDR3 DNA reads as TGTGCCAGCAGTTCCTTCGGGACAAACACAGATACGCAGTATTTT.

J is TRBJ1-1 and V is TRBV9; D is undetermined. This CDR3 region has 15 residues. The germline gives CDR1 SGDLS, CDR2 YYNGEE. The ends were cut back, 0 bases at V and 0 bases at J, with 9 bases in the middle. The CDR3 nucleotides read TGTGCCAGCAGCGTAGAGCAGCGCATGAACACTGAAGCTTTCTTT. Translated, it gives CASSVEQRMNTEAFF. Complete variable domain (other parts from reference TRBV9 and TRBJ1-1): DSGVTQTPKHLITATGQRVTLRCSPRSGDLSVYWYQQSLDQGLQFLIQYYNGEERAKGNILERFSAQQFPDLHSELNLSSLELGDSALYFCASSVEQRMNTEAFFGQGTRLTVV.

The CDR3 coding sequence is TGCGCCAGCAGTGCAGGGATAACAGATACGCAGTATTTT. The encoded protein is CASSAGITDTQYF. The gene calls are TRBV5-1 and TRBJ2-3, with D possibly TRBD1 on 5 matching bases. The CDR3 runs to 13 residues. Trimming removed 5 bases from V and 3 bases from J, with 10 bases in between. From germline, CDR1 is SGHRS and CDR2 YFSETQ.

This clone has a handful of counts. The gene calls are TRBV2 and TRBJ1-5; 7 positions match TRBD1. CDR3 length: 14 residues. J gave up 3 bases and V 4 bases, and 3 bases lay outside the gene matches. Germline CDR1 and CDR2: SNHLY and FYNNEI. The CDR3 DNA reads TGTGCCAGCAGTGGGGGACAGCTCAATCAGCCCCAGCATTTT. This codes for CASSGGQLNQPQHF.

The chain joins TRBV15 to TRBJ2-3; no firm D call. The CDR3 totals 14 residues. In germline, CDR1 is LNHNV, CDR2 YYDKDF (reference sequence). With 0 bases removed from V and 4 bases from J, the gap between germline ends came to 8 bases. DNA of the CDR3: TGTGCCACCAGCAGAGATCAGGTATCAGATACGCAGTATTTT. This translates into CATSRDQVSDTQYF. The variable domain in full, with the rest retrieved from reference TRBV15 and TRBJ2-3, is DAMVIQNPRYQVTQFGKPVTLSCSQTLNHNVMYWYQQKSSQAPKLLFHYYDKDFNNEADTPDNFQSRRPNTSFCFLDIRSPGLGDTAMYLCATSRDQVSDTQYFGPGTRLTVL.

This clone showed up just once. This chain links TRBV7-9 with TRBJ2-7; TRBD2 matches 7 bases. The germline gives CDR1 SEHNR, CDR2 FQNEAQ (reference sequence). CDR3 length: 12 amino acids. V gave up 3 bases and J gave up 7 bases; unmatched junction bases: 3. The chain's CDR3 is CASSLTAGEQYF. The CDR3, as DNA: TGTGCCAGCAGCTTGACAGCGGGAGAGCAGTACTTC.

This chain connects TRBV7-9 to TRBJ2-5; the D gene is possibly TRBD2 (7 bases). V lost 6 bases to trimming and J lost 4 bases, with 18 bases between them. Germline-derived CDR1 and CDR2 are SEHNR and FQNEAQ (reference sequence). The CDR3 runs to 15 residues. CDR3 DNA: TGTGCCAGCAGTTACGACGTGGGAGGGGGAGAGACCCAGTACTTC. Residues: CASSYDVGGGETQYF.

This chain links TRBV11-3 with TRBJ1-1, with 8 nucleotides matching TRBD1. Germline trimming cut 2 bases from V and 1 base from J; bases unmatched to any gene: 0. The CDR3 loop spans 14 amino acids. CDR1 and CDR2 (germline): SGHNT, YENEEA. For the CDR3, the DNA is TGTGCCAGCAGCTTAACAGGGGGGAACACTGAAGCTTTCTTT. Translation gives CASSLTGGNTEAFF.

The V call is TRBV7-2, the J call TRBJ1-6, with 7 bases matching TRBD1. This CDR3 comprises 14 residues. Trimming at V came to 5 bases and at J to 10 bases, leaving 8 bases not matched to a gene. Germline V lookup: CDR1 SGHTA, CDR2 FQGNSA. The CDR3: CASSPGQAWSPLHF. CDR3 nucleotide sequence: TGTGCCAGCAGCCCCGGACAGGCTTGGTCACCCCTCCACTTT.

This chain connects TRBV5-4 to TRBJ2-1; 14 positions agree with TRBD2. CDR1 SGHNT and CDR2 YYREEE come from the germline V gene (reference sequence). V was pared by 4 bases and J by 4 bases, with 4 bases of the junction left unmatched. This CDR3 has 16 amino acids. The CDR3 DNA is TGTGCCAGCAGCCTAAGACTAGCGGGGGGGTACAATGAGCAGTTCTTC. As protein: CASSLRLAGGYNEQFF.

The rearrangement uses TRBV28 and TRBJ1-5, with D unresolved. Deletions cut 5 bases from V and 0 bases from J, with 5 bases between. The CDR3 is 13 residues long. CDR1 is MDHEN and CDR2 is SYDVKM in the germline V gene. The CDR3 DNA reads TGTGCCAGCAGTCAGGATAGCAATCAGCCCCAGCATTTT. It translates to CASSQDSNQPQHF. Drawing the rest from reference TRBV28 and TRBJ1-5, the complete variable domain is DVKVTQSSRYLVKRTGEKVFLECVQDMDHENMFWYRQDPGLGLRLIYFSYDVKMKEKGDIPEGYSVSREKKERFSLILESASTNQTSMYLCASSQDSNQPQHFGDGTRLSIL.

J is TRBJ2-1 and V is TRBV4-1, with a tentative D call TRBD1 (5 bases). Germline V gene sequence: CDR1 MGHRA, CDR2 YSYEKL. V lost 1 base and J 9 bases, leaving 10 bases between the germline ends. The CDR3 has 13 residues. The CDR3 sequence: CASSQVGQGEQFF. CDR3 nucleotides: TGCGCCAGCAGCCAAGTGGGGCAGGGTGAGCAGTTCTTC.

This clone was seen only once. The chain employs TRBV7-8 and TRBJ2-1, with a tentative D call TRBD1 (5 bases). V was cut by 2 bases and J by 1 base, with 15 bases left in between. Germline-derived CDR1 and CDR2 are SGHVS and FQNEAQ. This CDR3 spans 17 amino acids. The CDR3 nucleotides read TGTGCCAGCAGCTTAAGTGGTCAGGGAAGGTCCTACAATGAGCAGTTCTTC. It specifies CASSLSGQGRSYNEQFF.

The V and J genes are TRBV12-5 and TRBJ2-3; 7 positions agree with TRBD1. The CDR3 is 15 residues long. V was clipped by 0 bases and J by 4 bases; unmatched bases: 4. Germline V lookup: CDR1 LGHNT, CDR2 FRNRAP. The CDR3 spells CASGLVQTGPDTQYF. The DNA of the CDR3 is TGTGCTAGTGGTTTGGTACAGACAGGGCCAGATACGCAGTATTTT.

The rearrangement links TRBV7-9 to TRBJ1-4; a weak D match, TRBD1 (5 bases). The CDR3 has 15 amino acids. CDR1 is SEHNR, CDR2 FQNEAQ, per germline (reference sequence). V lost 6 bases and J lost 0, with 11 bases in between. The CDR3 region is CASSQSTATNEKLFF. CDR3 nucleotide sequence: TGTGCCAGCAGTCAATCGACAGCAACTAATGAAAAACTGTTTTTT.

This rearrangement joins TRBV4-3 to TRBJ2-3, with 10 positions matching TRBD2. This CDR3 contains 20 residues. V was clipped by 0 bases and J by 0 bases; unmatched bases: 12. CDR1 and CDR2 from the germline V gene are LGHNA and YSLEER. Here the CDR3 reads CASSQEGLAAFLLSTDTQYF. The CDR3 DNA sequence: TGCGCCAGCAGCCAAGAAGGACTAGCGGCCTTCCTCCTTAGCACAGATACGCAGTATTTT.

This rearrangement joins TRBV9 to TRBJ1-6; 8 nucleotides match TRBD1. CDR1 SGDLS and CDR2 YYNGEE come from the germline V gene. J lost 9 bases, V lost 3 bases, and 2 bases had no gene match. CDR3 length equals 13 residues. CDR3: CASSEGQGSPLHF. The CDR3 nucleotides are TGTGCCAGCAGCGAAGGACAGGGTTCACCCCTCCACTTT.

This clone has more than one count but fewer than ten. The V and J genes are TRBV11-3 and TRBJ2-2, with TRBD1 matching 7 bases. The germline V gene has CDR1 SGHNT and CDR2 YENEEA. With V trimmed by 5 bases and J by 2 bases, 5 bases remained unmatched. This CDR3 has 15 residues. CDR3 bases: TGTGCCAGCAGCCAGGGACAGCTAAACACCGGGGAGCTGTTTTTT. This gives the protein CASSQGQLNTGELFF.

This clone appeared once. The rearrangement joins TRBV9 to TRBJ2-5; 11 positions agree with TRBD1. After removal of 0 bases from V and 4 bases from J, the junction contained 2 bases not matched to a gene. The CDR3 length is 15 residues. Germline V lookup: CDR1 SGDLS, CDR2 YYNGEE. CDR3: CASSVGTGGLETQYF. The CDR3 DNA follows: TGTGCCAGCAGCGTAGGGACAGGGGGCCTAGAGACCCAGTACTTC.

V is TRBV25-1 and J is TRBJ2-2; possible D gene TRBD2, 5 bases. The CDR3 totals 14 residues. CDR1 MGHDK and CDR2 SYGVNS come from the germline V gene. Trimming shortened V by 5 bases and J by 8 bases, and 15 bases separated the two germline ends. The DNA of the CDR3 is TGTGCCAGCAGTTCTGGAAGGGAGATAGGGGAGCTGTTTTTT. Translated: CASSSGREIGELFF.

The CDR3 DNA reads TGTGCCAGCAGCTCCACAGGGGCGGGGTACAATGAGCAGTTCTTC. Translating gives CASSSTGAGYNEQFF. J is TRBJ2-1 and V is TRBV5-4, with a possible D match to TRBD1 (7 bases). The germline V and J ends were trimmed by 3 bases and 4 bases, with 14 bases remaining between them. The CDR3 sequence is 15 residues long. CDR1 is SGHNT and CDR2 is YYREEE in the germline V gene (reference sequence).

The chain carries TRBV5-4 and TRBJ2-7, with D possibly TRBD1 on 5 matching bases. The germline V gene encodes CDR1 SGHNT and CDR2 YYREEE (reference sequence). CDR3 size: 14 residues. V lost 0 bases and J lost 2, with 9 bases in between. The CDR3, as DNA: TGTGCCAGCAGCTTGGATGGGGCGACCTACGAGCAGTACTTC. Its protein is CASSLDGATYEQYF.

V is TRBV18 and J is TRBJ2-7; 11 nucleotides line up with TRBD2. Germline trimming cut 2 bases from V and 5 bases from J; bases unmatched to any gene: 5. Germline V gene data show CDR1 as KGHSH and CDR2 as LQKENI. The CDR3 runs to 15 residues. CDR3 coding DNA: TGTGCCAGCTCACCATTAGCGGGGGGGCTCCACGAGCAGTACTTC. It translates to CASSPLAGGLHEQYF. The whole variable domain, filled in from reference TRBV18 and TRBJ2-7, reads NAGVMQNPRHLVRRRGQEARLRCSPMKGHSHVYWYRQLPEEGLKFMVYLQKENIIDESGMPKERFSAEFPKEGPSILRIQQVVRGDSAAYFCASSPLAGGLHEQYFGPGTRLTVT.

This clone came up a few times. This chain's CDR3 is CAWSVEGADTGELFF. CDR3 DNA sequence: TGTGCCTGGAGTGTAGAGGGGGCGGACACCGGGGAGCTGTTTTTT. The chain has TRBV30 and TRBJ2-2; 7 nucleotides line up with TRBD1. This CDR3 has 15 amino acids. Germline V gives CDR1 GTSNPN, CDR2 SVGIG (reference sequence). J lost 3 bases, V lost 0 bases, and 4 bases had no gene match.

The chain links TRBV30 to TRBJ1-2, with a possible D match to TRBD1 (5 bases). V lost 1 base, J lost 1 base, and 22 bases lay in between. CDR3 length: 18 amino acids. CDR1 GTSNPN and CDR2 SVGIG come from the germline V gene (reference sequence). The chain's CDR3 is CAWSGGLVTGRNNYGYTF. CDR3 DNA sequence: TGTGCCTGGAGTGGGGGACTCGTAACCGGACGGAATAACTATGGCTACACCTTC.

The chain has TRBV5-5 and TRBJ2-3; no firm D call. V was clipped by 0 bases and J by 2 bases, with 10 bases between them. This CDR3 comprises 15 residues. CDR1 SGHKS and CDR2 YYEKEE come from the germline V gene (reference sequence). CDR3 region: CASSLGYGFTDTQYF. The CDR3 DNA reads TGTGCCAGCAGCTTGGGTTACGGTTTCACAGATACGCAGTATTTT.